This is a list of T cell receptor beta chains from one sample in a study of blood T cells in healthy people across ages. TCRdb reanalysed the 5' RACE reads using MiXCR and keeps one entry per CDR3 protein. Among about 570,000 distinct CDR3 sequences listed, 25% to 30% were seen once. The source material was blood. The source of these receptors is a woman in her 70s in good health. Each CDR3 is given with its conserved first and last residue. A D gene is named only where the DNA matches it firmly. Expanded clones are given a class, and other clones once, few, many or no size at all.

D: .
J: TRBJ2-3
V: TRBV27
size: many
CDR3: CASSYNPRDTQYF
DNA: TGTGCCAGCAGTTATAATCCCAGGGATACGCAGTATTTT

D: TRBD2
J: TRBJ2-4
V: TRBV28
size: few
CDR3: CASRVSGGHKNIQYF
DNA: TGTGCCAGCAGAGTTAGCGGGGGCCACAAAAACATTCAGTACTTC

D: .
J: TRBJ1-1
V: TRBV5-6
size: once
CDR3: CASSGWGTYMNTEAFF
DNA: TGTGCCAGCAGCGGTTGGGGTACTTACATGAACACTGAAGCTTTCTTT

D: TRBD1
J: TRBJ1-6
V: TRBV2
size: .
CDR3: CASRGVTTGVDNSPLHF
DNA: TGTGCCAGCAGGGGGGTAACGACAGGGGTCGATAATTCACCCCTCCACTTT

D: .
J: TRBJ2-3
V: TRBV20-1
size: .
CDR3: CSARVVGNRFSDTQYF
DNA: TGCAGTGCTAGGGTTGTGGGCAATAGGTTCTCAGATACGCAGTATTTT

D: TRBD2
J: TRBJ2-5
V: TRBV20-1
size: .
CDR3: CSASPASGQETQYF
DNA: TGCAGTGCTAGTCCTGCTAGCGGCCAAGAGACCCAGTACTTC

D: .
J: TRBJ1-6
V: TRBV6-6
size: .
CDR3: CASSPLVPYNSPLHF
DNA: TGTGCCAGCAGTCCGCTTGTGCCTTATAATTCACCCCTCCACTTT

D: .
J: TRBJ2-6
V: TRBV4-2
size: .
CDR3: CASSRRGSGANVLTF
DNA: TGTGCCAGCAGCCGTCGGGGATCTGGGGCCAACGTCCTGACTTTC

D: TRBD2
J: TRBJ2-3
V: TRBV7-8
size: .
CDR3: CASSPTTSGSKGDTQYF
DNA: TGTGCCAGCAGCCCTACAACTAGCGGGAGTAAAGGGGATACGCAGTATTTT

D: .
J: TRBJ2-2
V: TRBV6-5
size: .
CDR3: CASSTYGELFF
DNA: TGTGCCAGCAGCACTTACGGGGAGCTGTTTTTT

D: TRBD1
J: TRBJ1-1
V: TRBV20-1
size: .
CDR3: CSAQGQGSGAFF
DNA: TGCAGTGCCCAAGGACAGGGTAGTGGAGCTTTCTTT

D: .
J: TRBJ2-1
V: TRBV10-3
size: .
CDR3: CATCPKTEINEQFF
DNA: TGTGCCACCTGCCCCAAGACAGAAATCAATGAGCAGTTCTTC

D: TRBD2
J: TRBJ2-5
V: TRBV7-2
size: .
CDR3: CASIFQRGGRETQYF
DNA: TGTGCCAGCATCTTCCAGCGGGGGGGCCGAGAGACCCAGTACTTC

D: .
J: TRBJ2-5
V: TRBV12-3/TRBV12-4
size: few
CDR3: CATAFFSQETQYF
DNA: TGTGCGACCGCTTTCTTCTCTCAAGAGACCCAGTACTTC

D: .
J: TRBJ1-3
V: TRBV4-1
size: few
CDR3: CASSQEPFWTIYF
DNA: TGCGCCAGCAGCCAAGAACCGTTTTGGACCATATATTTT

D: .
J: TRBJ1-6
V: TRBV27
size: once
CDR3: CATGRSNNSPLHF
DNA: TGTGCCACCGGACGGAGCAATAATTCGCCCCTCCACTTT

D: TRBD1
J: TRBJ2-1
V: TRBV6-2/TRBV6-3
size: .
CDR3: CASRSGQGGENEQFF
DNA: TGTGCCAGCAGGTCGGGACAGGGAGGCGAGAATGAGCAGTTCTTC

D: TRBD1
J: TRBJ1-6
V: TRBV29-1
size: few
CDR3: CSVATGSPRAPLHF
DNA: TGCAGCGTTGCGACAGGGAGCCCCCGGGCACCCCTCCACTTT

D: TRBD2
J: TRBJ2-1
V: TRBV5-1
size: .
CDR3: CASSLSTSGGLNEQFF
DNA: TGCGCCAGCAGCTTGTCTACTAGCGGGGGTCTCAATGAGCAGTTCTTC

D: TRBD1
J: TRBJ2-5
V: TRBV19
size: .
CDR3: CASSIGRQGLGETQYF
DNA: TGTGCCAGTAGTATAGGGAGACAGGGATTAGGGGAGACCCAGTACTTC

D: .
J: TRBJ1-2
V: TRBV19
size: .
CDR3: CASSIKVRNGYTF
DNA: TGTGCCAGTAGTATCAAAGTAAGGAATGGCTACACCTTC

D: .
J: TRBJ2-3
V: TRBV7-2
size: few
CDR3: CASSPEGGSRYTQYF
DNA: TGTGCCAGCAGCCCCGAGGGGGGGAGTAGGTATACGCAGTATTTT

D: .
J: TRBJ2-3
V: TRBV5-1
size: .
CDR3: CASSPGNSWDTDTQYF
DNA: TGCGCCAGCAGCCCCGGGAATAGCTGGGACACAGATACGCAGTATTTT

D: .
J: TRBJ1-2
V: TRBV18
size: .
CDR3: CASSPPAGDYGYTF
DNA: TGTGCCAGCTCACCACCGGCAGGGGATTATGGCTACACCTTC

D: TRBD1
J: TRBJ2-7
V: TRBV20-1
size: .
CDR3: CSARDADRGTYEQYF
DNA: TGCAGTGCTAGAGATGCGGACAGGGGTACCTACGAGCAGTACTTC

D: .
J: TRBJ1-4
V: TRBV7-9
size: few
CDR3: CASSSSQGKLFF
DNA: TGTGCCAGCAGCTCGTCGCAGGGAAAACTGTTTTTT

D: .
J: TRBJ1-6
V: TRBV20-1
size: few
CDR3: CSAVQGEGISPLHF
DNA: TGCAGTGCGGTTCAGGGTGAGGGGATTTCACCCCTCCACTTT

D: .
J: TRBJ1-5
V: TRBV6-5
size: few
CDR3: CASSNGGANQPQHF
DNA: TGTGCCAGCAGTAATGGAGGGGCTAATCAGCCCCAGCATTTT

D: .
J: TRBJ1-5
V: TRBV29-1
size: .
CDR3: CSVGDSNQPQHF
DNA: TGCAGCGTTGGAGATAGCAATCAGCCCCAGCATTTT

D: .
J: TRBJ2-7
V: TRBV4-2
size: .
CDR3: CASSQVVFGDEQYF
DNA: TGTGCCAGCAGCCAGGTGGTTTTCGGCGACGAGCAGTACTTC

D: TRBD1
J: TRBJ1-1
V: TRBV5-1
size: few
CDR3: CASSLGYVGQGAAFF
DNA: TGCGCCAGCAGCTTGGGATACGTGGGACAGGGGGCTGCTTTCTTT

D: .
J: TRBJ2-6
V: TRBV3-1
size: .
CDR3: CASSPWGLSGANVLTF
DNA: TGTGCCAGCAGTCCCTGGGGGCTCTCTGGGGCCAACGTCCTGACTTTC

D: .
J: TRBJ1-1
V: TRBV11-2
size: few
CDR3: CASSEQVNTEAFF
DNA: TGTGCCAGCAGTGAACAGGTGAACACTGAAGCTTTCTTT

D: TRBD2
J: TRBJ2-5
V: TRBV5-1
size: .
CDR3: CASMSAGGETRYF
DNA: TGCGCCAGCATGTCTGCGGGGGGAGAGACCCGGTACTTC

D: .
J: TRBJ2-3
V: TRBV7-3
size: .
CDR3: CASSLSYHRADTQYF
DNA: TGTGCCAGCAGCTTAAGTTACCATCGGGCAGATACGCAGTATTTT

D: TRBD1
J: TRBJ2-1
V: TRBV7-7
size: .
CDR3: CASSAGQGRNNEQFF
DNA: TGTGCCAGCAGCGCGGGACAGGGGAGGAACAATGAGCAGTTCTTC

D: TRBD1
J: TRBJ2-7
V: TRBV20-1
size: .
CDR3: CSASWTGASYEQYF
DNA: TGCAGTGCTAGCTGGACAGGGGCCTCCTACGAGCAGTACTTC

D: TRBD1
J: TRBJ1-2
V: TRBV5-1
size: .
CDR3: CASSYPTGELNYGYTF
DNA: TGCGCCAGCAGCTATCCGACAGGGGAGTTGAACTATGGCTACACCTTC

D: TRBD1
J: TRBJ2-7
V: TRBV7-9
size: .
CDR3: CASRETGEMYEQYF
DNA: TGTGCCAGCAGGGAGACAGGGGAGATGTACGAGCAGTACTTC

D: .
J: TRBJ1-4
V: TRBV29-1
size: few
CDR3: CSVLTATNEKLFF
DNA: TGCAGCGTTCTGACAGCAACTAATGAAAAACTGTTTTTT

D: .
J: TRBJ2-1
V: TRBV7-9
size: few
CDR3: CASTRGGTYNEQFF
DNA: TGTGCCAGCACCCGGGGCGGAACCTACAATGAGCAGTTCTTC

D: TRBD2
J: TRBJ2-7
V: TRBV2
size: .
CDR3: CAIIAGGNYEQYF
DNA: TGTGCCATCATAGCGGGGGGGAACTACGAGCAGTACTTC

D: .
J: TRBJ2-5
V: TRBV3-1
size: few
CDR3: CASSLDWEKTQYF
DNA: TGTGCCAGCAGCCTCGACTGGGAGAAGACCCAGTACTTC

D: .
J: TRBJ2-4
V: TRBV5-1
size: few
CDR3: CASSLTGIAKNIQYF
DNA: TGCGCCAGCAGCTTAACAGGAATAGCCAAAAACATTCAGTACTTC

D: .
J: TRBJ1-3
V: TRBV6-6
size: many
CDR3: CASRVGNTIYF
DNA: TGTGCCAGCAGGGTCGGAAACACCATATATTTT

D: .
J: TRBJ2-7
V: TRBV11-2
size: .
CDR3: CASSKRDTAYEQYF
DNA: TGTGCCAGCAGCAAGAGGGACACCGCCTACGAGCAGTACTTC

D: .
J: TRBJ1-4
V: TRBV7-9
size: .
CDR3: CASSLAGAEKLFF
DNA: TGTGCCAGCAGCTTAGCGGGAGCGGAAAAACTGTTTTTT

D: TRBD1
J: TRBJ2-2
V: TRBV7-9
size: .
CDR3: CASSLSPGTGGTGELFF
DNA: TGTGCCAGCAGCTTATCCCCCGGGACAGGGGGCACCGGGGAGCTGTTTTTT

D: .
J: TRBJ1-1
V: TRBV6-2/TRBV6-3
size: .
CDR3: CATTTRGTEAFF
DNA: TGTGCCACTACAACCAGGGGCACTGAAGCTTTCTTT

D: TRBD1
J: TRBJ2-7
V: TRBV29-1
size: .
CDR3: CSVSRQGASYEQYF
DNA: TGCAGCGTGAGCCGACAGGGGGCATCCTACGAGCAGTACTTC